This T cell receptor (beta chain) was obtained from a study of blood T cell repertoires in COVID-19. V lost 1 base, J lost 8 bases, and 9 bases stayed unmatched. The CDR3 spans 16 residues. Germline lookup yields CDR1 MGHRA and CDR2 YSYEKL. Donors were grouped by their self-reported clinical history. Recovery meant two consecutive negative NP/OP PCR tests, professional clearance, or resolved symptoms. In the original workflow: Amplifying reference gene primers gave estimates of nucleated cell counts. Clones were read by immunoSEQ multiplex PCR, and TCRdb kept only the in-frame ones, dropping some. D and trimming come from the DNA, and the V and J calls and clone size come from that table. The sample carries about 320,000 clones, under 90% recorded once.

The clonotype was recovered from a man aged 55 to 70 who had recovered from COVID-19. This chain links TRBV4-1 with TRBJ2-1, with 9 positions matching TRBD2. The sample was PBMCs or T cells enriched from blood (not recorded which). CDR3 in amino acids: CASSQVVASGVDEQFF. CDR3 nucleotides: TGCGCCAGCAGCCAAGTGGTGGCTAGCGGGGTTGATGAGCAGTTCTTC.